This T cell receptor (beta chain) was retrieved from a study of T cell changes during pregnancy in multiple sclerosis. The CDR3 covers 13 residues. CDR1 WSHSY and CDR2 SAAADI come from the germline V gene. V dropped 8 bases and J dropped 1 base, with 6 bases sitting between them. Clones were read by immunoSEQ multiplex PCR, and TCRdb kept only the in-frame ones, dropping some. The sample contains around 43,000 clones, about 88% of which appear only once. The V gene is TRBV10-2, the J gene TRBJ2-6; a weak D match, TRBD1 (6 bases). The material was CD4+ T cells from peripheral blood mononuclear cells, obtained in the first trimester of pregnancy. The sequence was obtained from a female donor with multiple sclerosis, enrolled in a pregnancy study. Written as DNA, the CDR3 is TGCGCCAGCCAGGGGTCTGGGGCCAACGTCCTGACTTTC. Its translation is CASQGSGANVLTF.